This is a list of T cell receptor beta chains from one sample in a study of cytomegalovirus exposure and HLA in healthy donors. Some clones are missing from TCRdb's copy, which holds only in-frame ones; the method was immunoSEQ multiplex PCR. The sample has 140,000 or so clones, more than 60% seen once; the top ten hold roughly 6%. The sequenced sample consisted of PBMCs. These receptors all come from a woman aged 55-70 years in good health and CMV-seronegative. CDR3s include the opening cysteine and the closing phenylalanine or tryptophan. A D gene is named only where the DNA matches it firmly. Some rows mark clone size as missing; the rest say once, few, many or name a class of expanded clone.

v_gene	abundance	d_gene	j_gene	CDR3aa	CDR3nt
TRBV21-1	-	-	TRBJ1-5	CASRTGYGNQPQHF	TGTGCCAGCAGGACAGGGTATGGGAATCAGCCCCAGCATTTT
TRBV10-3	-	TRBD1	TRBJ2-3	CAISERGQTVTDTQYF	TGTGCCATCAGTGAAAGGGGACAGACCGTCACAGATACGCAGTATTTT
TRBV15	-	TRBD2	TRBJ2-1	CATSRELAGPNEQFF	TGTGCCACCAGCAGAGAACTAGCGGGTCCTAATGAGCAGTTCTTC
TRBV7-7	few	TRBD1	TRBJ2-2	CASSLGTVNTGELFF	TGTGCTAGCAGCTTAGGGACAGTGAACACCGGGGAGCTGTTTTTT
TRBV5-1	-	TRBD1	TRBJ2-5	CASSGQDRLEETQYF	TGCGCCAGCAGCGGCCAGGACAGGCTGGAGGAGACCCAGTACTTC
TRBV15	-	-	TRBJ2-3	CATSRVTELWTQYF	TGTGCCACCAGCAGAGTTACGGAACTATGGACGCAGTATTTT
TRBV7-6	-	-	TRBJ1-5	CASSFFQGFNSNQPQHF	TGTGCCAGCAGCTTTTTTCAGGGATTCAATAGCAATCAGCCCCAGCATTTT
TRBV19	-	TRBD1	TRBJ1-5	CASAGQGTGSQPQHF	TGTGCCAGCGCGGGACAGGGCACGGGAAGCCAGCCCCAGCATTTT
TRBV5-1	few	-	TRBJ2-7	CASSLGGNYEQYF	TGCGCCAGCAGCTTGGGCGGGAACTACGAGCAGTACTTC
TRBV9	-	-	TRBJ2-3	CASSPTSPPVDTQYF	TGTGCCAGCAGCCCAACTAGCCCCCCCGTGGATACGCAGTATTTT
TRBV10-3	-	TRBD1	TRBJ2-1	CATTGTGYNEQFF	TGTGCCACGACCGGGACAGGTTACAATGAGCAGTTCTTC
TRBV5-1	few	-	TRBJ2-1	CASSLARNEQFF	TGCGCCAGCAGCTTGGCTAGAAATGAGCAGTTCTTC
TRBV9	-	TRBD2	TRBJ2-7	CASSVGGGGSYEQYF	TGTGCCAGCAGCGTTGGCGGGGGGGGGTCCTACGAGCAGTACTTC
TRBV2	-	-	TRBJ2-3	CASSERLGGASTDTQYF	TGTGCCAGCAGTGAAAGGCTTGGCGGGGCAAGCACAGATACGCAGTATTTT
TRBV5-1	-	-	TRBJ2-3	CASSLGWDTSTDTQYF	TGCGCCAGCAGCTTGGGCTGGGACACAAGCACAGATACGCAGTATTTT
TRBV5-4	-	TRBD1	TRBJ2-6	CASSLNRGFGANVLTF	TGTGCCAGCAGCTTGAACAGGGGATTCGGGGCCAACGTCCTGACTTTC
TRBV7-9	few	TRBD1	TRBJ2-1	CASSTGTGMGEQFF	TGTGCCAGCAGCACAGGGACAGGGATGGGCGAGCAGTTCTTC
TRBV27	-	TRBD1	TRBJ1-1	CASNRQGANTEAFF	TGTGCCAGCAATCGACAGGGGGCGAACACTGAAGCTTTCTTT
TRBV25-1	once	TRBD2	TRBJ2-1	CASSEYEAGERFF	TGTGCCAGCAGTGAATACGAAGCGGGAGAACGGTTCTTC
TRBV5-4	-	TRBD2	TRBJ2-4	CASSLARGMASGGGNIQYF	TGTGCCAGCAGCTTGGCCCGTGGTATGGCTAGCGGGGGGGGAAACATTCAGTACTTC
TRBV19	-	-	TRBJ1-2	CASSPSRRGSYGYTF	TGTGCCAGTAGTCCATCCCGAAGGGGCAGCTATGGCTACACCTTC
TRBV11-2	-	TRBD1	TRBJ2-5	CASSLGRGFSGTQYF	TGTGCCAGCAGCTTAGGCAGGGGGTTTTCTGGGACCCAGTACTTC
TRBV7-7	-	TRBD1	TRBJ2-1	CASSSRGSPRDEQFF	TGTGCTAGCAGCTCCAGGGGGTCCCCGCGGGATGAGCAGTTCTTC
TRBV2	-	TRBD2	TRBJ2-7	CASSPFAGGPYEQYF	TGTGCCAGCAGTCCCTTCGCGGGAGGGCCCTACGAGCAGTACTTC
TRBV9	-	-	TRBJ1-2	CASSVGGDGYTF	TGTGCCAGCAGCGTAGGGGGCGATGGCTACACCTTC
TRBV5-4	-	-	TRBJ1-2	CASSKAAGPDGYTF	TGTGCCAGCAGCAAAGCAGCAGGGCCCGATGGCTACACCTTC
TRBV25-1	-	-	TRBJ2-3	CASRNSGTDTQYF	TGTGCCAGCAGGAACAGTGGCACAGATACGCAGTATTTT
TRBV4-3	few	TRBD1	TRBJ1-1	CASSQERGLNTEAFF	TGCGCCAGCAGCCAAGAAAGGGGGCTAAACACTGAAGCTTTCTTT
TRBV6-5	few	-	TRBJ1-1	CASSNPGGYTEAFF	TGTGCCAGCAGCAACCCGGGGGGCTACACTGAAGCTTTCTTT
TRBV11-2	-	-	TRBJ2-4	CASSLRSSGPGDIQYF	TGTGCCAGCAGCTTACGGTCCTCAGGGCCGGGGGACATTCAGTACTTC
TRBV19	-	TRBD2	TRBJ2-1	CASSPVPSGRSEQFF	TGTGCCAGTAGTCCCGTCCCTAGCGGGAGGAGTGAGCAGTTCTTC
TRBV29-1	few	TRBD1	TRBJ1-1	CSVVGYRGNTEAFF	TGCAGCGTTGTAGGGTACAGGGGAAACACTGAAGCTTTCTTT
TRBV7-8	-	-	TRBJ2-3	CASSLARVGGTDTQYF	TGTGCCAGCAGTCTAGCGAGGGTTGGGGGCACAGATACGCAGTATTTT
TRBV4-2	-	TRBD2	TRBJ2-7	CASSQVLSGGAYEQYF	TGTGCCAGCAGCCAAGTCCTGTCGGGGGGTGCGTACGAGCAGTACTTC
TRBV7-7	-	TRBD2	TRBJ2-5	CASSSLLAGLQETQYF	TGTGCCAGCAGCTCCCTACTAGCGGGGCTACAAGAGACCCAGTACTTC
TRBV19	-	-	TRBJ2-1	CASSIGGEAYNEQFF	TGTGCCAGTAGTATCGGAGGGGAGGCCTACAATGAGCAGTTCTTC
TRBV7-6	-	-	TRBJ2-6	CASSSQESGANVLTF	TGTGCCAGCAGCTCACAGGAATCTGGGGCCAACGTCCTGACTTTC
TRBV9	-	TRBD1	TRBJ2-7	CASSVGQAPYEQYF	TGTGCCAGCAGCGTTGGACAGGCCCCCTACGAGCAGTACTTC
TRBV28	-	TRBD2	TRBJ2-7	CASSSFPGGRYEQYF	TGTGCCAGCAGTTCTTTTCCGGGGGGACGTTACGAGCAGTACTTC
TRBV14	-	-	TRBJ1-5	CASTERGVGEANQPQHF	TGTGCCAGCACCGAGAGAGGGGTGGGGGAGGCGAATCAGCCCCAGCATTTT
TRBV9	-	TRBD1	TRBJ2-2	CASSTRAGGNTGELFF	TGTGCCAGCAGCACGAGGGCAGGGGGCAACACCGGGGAGCTGTTTTTT
TRBV5-6	-	-	TRBJ2-1	CASSLVPQGRSYNEQFF	TGTGCCAGCAGCTTGGTCCCACAGGGACGGTCCTACAATGAGCAGTTCTTC
TRBV7-8	-	-	TRBJ1-5	CASSLLRSNQPQHF	TGTGCCAGCAGCTTACTGAGAAGCAATCAGCCCCAGCATTTT
TRBV5-1	-	TRBD2	TRBJ2-1	CASNFRDYDRGEQFF	TGCGCCAGCAACTTCCGGGACTACGACAGAGGTGAGCAGTTCTTC
TRBV29-1	many	-	TRBJ1-4	CSVDTGFNEKLFF	TGCAGCGTTGACACAGGGTTCAATGAAAAACTGTTTTTT